The rows below give T cell receptor beta chains drawn from one sample of a study of blood T cell repertoires in COVID-19. TCRdb's table, derived via immunoSEQ multiplex PCR, lists solely in-frame clones and lacks some. The sample holds 70,000 to 100,000 clones; 70% to 85% are singletons and the top ten take 20% to 25%. The sequenced sample consisted of peripheral blood. These receptors were obtained from a woman aged 55-69 years in a cohort sampled during active or convalescent COVID-19. CDR3s include the opening cysteine and the closing phenylalanine or tryptophan. Fields, in order: CDR3 DNA, CDR3 protein, J gene, V gene, D gene, clone size, CDR3 length. The D gene is left open where the match is weak. Not every row has a clone size; where given, it reads once, few, many or a size class.

CDR3 DNA: TGTGCCAGCAGCTTGGCCCCCGGGACATATACCTTGGAGCAGTACTTC
CDR3 protein: CASSLAPGTYTLEQYF
J gene: TRBJ2-7
V gene: TRBV5-6
D gene: NA
clone size: NA
CDR3 length: 16

CDR3 DNA: TGTGCCAGCAGCCGACAAGTGTATACGGGGGGGCCTGGAGATACGCAGTATTTT
CDR3 protein: CASSRQVYTGGPGDTQYF
J gene: TRBJ2-3
V gene: TRBV4-2
D gene: TRBD2
clone size: NA
CDR3 length: 18

CDR3 DNA: TGCGCCAGCAGCACCGGACAGGGGGCTTTGAGGACTGAAGCTTTCTTT
CDR3 protein: CASSTGQGALRTEAFF
J gene: TRBJ1-1
V gene: TRBV5-1
D gene: TRBD1
clone size: NA
CDR3 length: 16

CDR3 DNA: TGTGCCAGCCACAGGGAGAGCTCCTACGAGCAGTACTTC
CDR3 protein: CASHRESSYEQYF
J gene: TRBJ2-7
V gene: TRBV6-4
D gene: NA
clone size: few
CDR3 length: 13

CDR3 DNA: TGTGCCAGCTCACCGTCCAGGGGGTCCGGAACTTTGAAACTGTTTTTT
CDR3 protein: CASSPSRGSGTLKLFF
J gene: TRBJ1-4
V gene: TRBV18
D gene: TRBD1
clone size: NA
CDR3 length: 16

CDR3 DNA: TGTGCCAGAAGACCGGACAGCCATAACTATGGCTACACCTTC
CDR3 protein: CARRPDSHNYGYTF
J gene: TRBJ1-2
V gene: TRBV5-3
D gene: NA
clone size: NA
CDR3 length: 14

CDR3 DNA: TGCGCCAGCAGCCAACTTCCGGGACAGCCCCTGTTGGGACTGTTTTTT
CDR3 protein: CASSQLPGQPLLGLFF
J gene: TRBJ1-4
V gene: TRBV4-1
D gene: TRBD1
clone size: NA
CDR3 length: 16

CDR3 DNA: TGTGCCAGCAGCCGACAGGGGGTGAATGAGCAGTTCTTC
CDR3 protein: CASSRQGVNEQFF
J gene: TRBJ2-1
V gene: TRBV2
D gene: TRBD1
clone size: NA
CDR3 length: 13

CDR3 DNA: TGTGCCAGCAGTTTTAGGCAGGGGGCCTACGAGCAGTACTTC
CDR3 protein: CASSFRQGAYEQYF
J gene: TRBJ2-7
V gene: TRBV27
D gene: TRBD1
clone size: NA
CDR3 length: 14

CDR3 DNA: TGTGCCAGTAGTATAGATTCCAGGGGGAACGGCTACACCTTC
CDR3 protein: CASSIDSRGNGYTF
J gene: TRBJ1-2
V gene: TRBV19
D gene: TRBD1
clone size: once
CDR3 length: 14

CDR3 DNA: TGTGCCAGCAGCCCTGGGACTAGCGGTATTAGCTCCTACAATGAGCAGTTCTTC
CDR3 protein: CASSPGTSGISSYNEQFF
J gene: TRBJ2-1
V gene: TRBV7-3
D gene: TRBD2
clone size: NA
CDR3 length: 18

CDR3 DNA: TGTGCCAGCAGTTCGGCAGGGTTGTCCTACAATGAGCAGTTCTTC
CDR3 protein: CASSSAGLSYNEQFF
J gene: TRBJ2-1
V gene: TRBV28
D gene: NA
clone size: NA
CDR3 length: 15

CDR3 DNA: TGTGCCAGCAGTTCTCCGGGACTAGGGCAAGAGACCCAGTACTTC
CDR3 protein: CASSSPGLGQETQYF
J gene: TRBJ2-5
V gene: TRBV7-6
D gene: TRBD2
clone size: NA
CDR3 length: 15

CDR3 DNA: TGTGCCAGCAGTCCACGGGACAGGGGAGGGACTGAAGCTTTCTTT
CDR3 protein: CASSPRDRGGTEAFF
J gene: TRBJ1-1
V gene: TRBV6-6
D gene: TRBD1
clone size: NA
CDR3 length: 15

CDR3 DNA: TGTGCCACCAGCTTAAGTCCAGGGGATAGGAGTCAGCCCCAGCATTTT
CDR3 protein: CATSLSPGDRSQPQHF
J gene: TRBJ1-5
V gene: TRBV15
D gene: NA
clone size: NA
CDR3 length: 16

CDR3 DNA: TGCGCCAGCAACTTACAAAAATTAGGGACAGGGTTGGGGACGCAGTATTTT
CDR3 protein: CASNLQKLGTGLGTQYF
J gene: TRBJ2-3
V gene: TRBV5-1
D gene: TRBD1
clone size: once
CDR3 length: 17

CDR3 DNA: TGCGCCAGCAGCCTTTATACCGGGGGGAACAATGAGCAGTTCTTC
CDR3 protein: CASSLYTGGNNEQFF
J gene: TRBJ2-1
V gene: TRBV4-1
D gene: TRBD2
clone size: NA
CDR3 length: 15

CDR3 DNA: TGTGCCAGCAGCGTAGGCGGGAGTTCTGGAAACACCATATATTTT
CDR3 protein: CASSVGGSSGNTIYF
J gene: TRBJ1-3
V gene: TRBV9
D gene: NA
clone size: NA
CDR3 length: 15

CDR3 DNA: TGTGCCAGCAGCCAAGATCTGTCTATCCTTTTGAACACTGAAGCTTTCTTT
CDR3 protein: CASSQDLSILLNTEAFF
J gene: TRBJ1-1
V gene: TRBV4-2
D gene: NA
clone size: NA
CDR3 length: 17

CDR3 DNA: TGTGCCAGCAGCCAGCGGGGGGCTCAGTACTTC
CDR3 protein: CASSQRGAQYF
J gene: TRBJ2-7
V gene: TRBV3-1/TRBV3-2
D gene: TRBD2
clone size: NA
CDR3 length: 11

CDR3 DNA: TGCAGTGCGGGGGGGACTAGCGGGCAGTTCTTC
CDR3 protein: CSAGGTSGQFF
J gene: TRBJ2-1
V gene: TRBV20-1
D gene: TRBD2
clone size: NA
CDR3 length: 11

CDR3 DNA: TGTGCCAGCAGCATCGGACTAGCGGGAGGCCAAGAGACCCAGTACTTC
CDR3 protein: CASSIGLAGGQETQYF
J gene: TRBJ2-5
V gene: TRBV5-4
D gene: TRBD2
clone size: NA
CDR3 length: 16

CDR3 DNA: TGTGCCAGCAGTGAAAAGACTCAGTTCTTC
CDR3 protein: CASSEKTQFF
J gene: TRBJ2-1
V gene: TRBV2
D gene: NA
clone size: NA
CDR3 length: 10

CDR3 DNA: TGTGCCAGCAGCCAAGGCGGACAGGGGGGAGAGACCCAGTACTTC
CDR3 protein: CASSQGGQGGETQYF
J gene: TRBJ2-5
V gene: TRBV3-1/TRBV3-2
D gene: TRBD1
clone size: NA
CDR3 length: 15

CDR3 DNA: TGTGCCAGCTCGACAGGGTTTGGGACCCAGTACTTC
CDR3 protein: CASSTGFGTQYF
J gene: TRBJ2-5
V gene: TRBV12-3/TRBV12-4
D gene: TRBD1
clone size: NA
CDR3 length: 12

CDR3 DNA: TGTGCCAGCAGTGGACTCAAGCTTGGAGAGACCCAGTACTTC
CDR3 protein: CASSGLKLGETQYF
J gene: TRBJ2-5
V gene: TRBV2
D gene: NA
clone size: NA
CDR3 length: 14

CDR3 DNA: TGTGCCAGCGTAGAGACAGGGGACACCGGGGAGCTGTTTTTT
CDR3 protein: CASVETGDTGELFF
J gene: TRBJ2-2
V gene: TRBV7-9
D gene: TRBD1
clone size: few
CDR3 length: 14

CDR3 DNA: TGCACCAGCAGTCAAGGGTCTGGACAGGGTGGGAATAGCAATCAGCCCCAGCATTTT
CDR3 protein: CTSSQGSGQGGNSNQPQHF
J gene: TRBJ1-5
V gene: TRBV1
D gene: NA
clone size: few
CDR3 length: 19

CDR3 DNA: TGTGCCAGCAGCCACGGGGCGGGGGCCTTCCGGGAGACCCAGTACTTC
CDR3 protein: CASSHGAGAFRETQYF
J gene: TRBJ2-5
V gene: TRBV7-3
D gene: NA
clone size: NA
CDR3 length: 16

CDR3 DNA: TGTGCCAGTAAGATTCGGGGAGGTCGGAATAAGAACACTGAAGCTTTCTTT
CDR3 protein: CASKIRGGRNKNTEAFF
J gene: TRBJ1-1
V gene: TRBV19
D gene: NA
clone size: NA
CDR3 length: 17

CDR3 DNA: TGTGCCAGCTCACCAAGCGCCGGAAACACCATATATTTT
CDR3 protein: CASSPSAGNTIYF
J gene: TRBJ1-3
V gene: TRBV18
D gene: NA
clone size: NA
CDR3 length: 13

CDR3 DNA: TGTGCCACCAGCAGACGCTCACGGGCGCGGGGCATACAGCCCCAGCATTTT
CDR3 protein: CATSRRSRARGIQPQHF
J gene: TRBJ1-5
V gene: TRBV15
D gene: NA
clone size: NA
CDR3 length: 17

CDR3 DNA: TGTGCCAGCAGCGTAGCCCCAGGGGGCTACGAGCAGTACTTC
CDR3 protein: CASSVAPGGYEQYF
J gene: TRBJ2-7
V gene: TRBV9
D gene: TRBD1
clone size: NA
CDR3 length: 14

CDR3 DNA: TGCAGTGCTAGTCGGGTGGGGCTAGGGGTCGAGACCCAGTACTTC
CDR3 protein: CSASRVGLGVETQYF
J gene: TRBJ2-5
V gene: TRBV20-1
D gene: NA
clone size: NA
CDR3 length: 15

CDR3 DNA: TGTGCCAGCAGAACTAGCGGGAGCCCCTACGAGCAGTACTTC
CDR3 protein: CASRTSGSPYEQYF
J gene: TRBJ2-7
V gene: TRBV6-5
D gene: TRBD2
clone size: NA
CDR3 length: 14

CDR3 DNA: TGCAGCGTTGAAGGCGACAGGGGTTCACCCCTCCACTTT
CDR3 protein: CSVEGDRGSPLHF
J gene: TRBJ1-6
V gene: TRBV29-1
D gene: TRBD1
clone size: NA
CDR3 length: 13

CDR3 DNA: TGTGCCAGCAGCCCAATCACTGAAGCTTTCTTT
CDR3 protein: CASSPITEAFF
J gene: TRBJ1-1
V gene: TRBV7-9
D gene: NA
clone size: NA
CDR3 length: 11

CDR3 DNA: TGCGCCAGCAGCTTGGATAGCGGCTCCTACAATGAGCAGTTCTTC
CDR3 protein: CASSLDSGSYNEQFF
J gene: TRBJ2-1
V gene: TRBV5-1
D gene: NA
clone size: NA
CDR3 length: 15

CDR3 DNA: TGTGCCAGCAGTTTACACCCGCGGGGGTCGCAGTTCTTC
CDR3 protein: CASSLHPRGSQFF
J gene: TRBJ2-1
V gene: TRBV28
D gene: TRBD2
clone size: NA
CDR3 length: 13

CDR3 DNA: TGTGCCAGCAGCCGTTACCAGGACAGGGTTCATGGCTACACCTTC
CDR3 protein: CASSRYQDRVHGYTF
J gene: TRBJ1-2
V gene: TRBV11-1
D gene: TRBD1
clone size: NA
CDR3 length: 15

CDR3 DNA: TGTGCCTGGAGTGTACTAGCGGCAGAGCAGTTCTTC
CDR3 protein: CAWSVLAAEQFF
J gene: TRBJ2-1
V gene: TRBV30
D gene: TRBD2
clone size: NA
CDR3 length: 12

CDR3 DNA: TGTGCCAGTAGTATTACCCATACTGTCTACAATGAGCAGTTCTTC
CDR3 protein: CASSITHTVYNEQFF
J gene: TRBJ2-1
V gene: TRBV19
D gene: NA
clone size: NA
CDR3 length: 15

CDR3 DNA: TGTGCCAGCACCGGGGGGGAGGGGTACTCCAATTCACCCCTCCACTTT
CDR3 protein: CASTGGEGYSNSPLHF
J gene: TRBJ1-6
V gene: TRBV28
D gene: NA
clone size: few
CDR3 length: 16

CDR3 DNA: TGCGCCAGCGGGCCCTTTTCGGACACTGAAGCTTTCTTT
CDR3 protein: CASGPFSDTEAFF
J gene: TRBJ1-1
V gene: TRBV5-1
D gene: NA
clone size: NA
CDR3 length: 13

CDR3 DNA: TGTGCCAGCAGCCAAGATACGGCTGGAAACACCATATATTTT
CDR3 protein: CASSQDTAGNTIYF
J gene: TRBJ1-3
V gene: TRBV3-1/TRBV3-2
D gene: NA
clone size: NA
CDR3 length: 14

CDR3 DNA: TGTGCCAGTACCTTGGACAGGGATGACCAGCCCCAGCATTTT
CDR3 protein: CASTLDRDDQPQHF
J gene: TRBJ1-5
V gene: TRBV19
D gene: TRBD1
clone size: many
CDR3 length: 14

CDR3 DNA: TGTGCCAGCACCCGGGACAGGGTGGGCGAGACCCAGTACTTC
CDR3 protein: CASTRDRVGETQYF
J gene: TRBJ2-5
V gene: TRBV5-8
D gene: TRBD1
clone size: NA
CDR3 length: 14

CDR3 DNA: TGTGCCAGCAGAATGGACTTCGAGACCCAGTACTTC
CDR3 protein: CASRMDFETQYF
J gene: TRBJ2-5
V gene: TRBV2
D gene: NA
clone size: few
CDR3 length: 12

CDR3 DNA: TGTGCCTGGAGTCAGGACTATGGCTACACCTTC
CDR3 protein: CAWSQDYGYTF
J gene: TRBJ1-2
V gene: TRBV30
D gene: NA
clone size: NA
CDR3 length: 11

CDR3 DNA: TGCAGTGCTAGTAGGTTTACGGGGACAGGGGTTAATCAGCCCCAGCATTTT
CDR3 protein: CSASRFTGTGVNQPQHF
J gene: TRBJ1-5
V gene: TRBV20-1
D gene: TRBD1
clone size: NA
CDR3 length: 17

CDR3 DNA: TGTGCCAGCTCACCACTGGACAAGAACACCGGGGAGCTGTTTTTT
CDR3 protein: CASSPLDKNTGELFF
J gene: TRBJ2-2
V gene: TRBV18
D gene: NA
clone size: NA
CDR3 length: 15

CDR3 DNA: TGTGCCAGCAGCTCAAGGGAGGGCGGCTATGGCTACACCTTC
CDR3 protein: CASSSREGGYGYTF
J gene: TRBJ1-2
V gene: TRBV7-8
D gene: NA
clone size: NA
CDR3 length: 14

CDR3 DNA: TGTGCCAGCAGCTCGACAGGGAAAGGCTACACCTTC
CDR3 protein: CASSSTGKGYTF
J gene: TRBJ1-2
V gene: TRBV11-3
D gene: TRBD1
clone size: NA
CDR3 length: 12